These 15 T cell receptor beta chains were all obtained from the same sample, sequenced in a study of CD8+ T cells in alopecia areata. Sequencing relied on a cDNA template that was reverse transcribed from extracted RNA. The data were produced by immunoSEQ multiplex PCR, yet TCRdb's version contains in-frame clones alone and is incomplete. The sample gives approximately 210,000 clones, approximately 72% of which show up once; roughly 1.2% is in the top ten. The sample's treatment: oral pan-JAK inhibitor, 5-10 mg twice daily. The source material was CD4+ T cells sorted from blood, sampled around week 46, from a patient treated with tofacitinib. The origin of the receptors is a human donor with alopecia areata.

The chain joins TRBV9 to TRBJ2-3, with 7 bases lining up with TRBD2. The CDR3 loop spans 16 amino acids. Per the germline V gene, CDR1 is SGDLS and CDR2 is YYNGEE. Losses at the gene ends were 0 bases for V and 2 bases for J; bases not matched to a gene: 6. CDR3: CASSVAQRGTTDTQYF. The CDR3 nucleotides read TGTGCCAGCAGCGTAGCGCAGCGGGGTACCACAGATACGCAGTATTTT.

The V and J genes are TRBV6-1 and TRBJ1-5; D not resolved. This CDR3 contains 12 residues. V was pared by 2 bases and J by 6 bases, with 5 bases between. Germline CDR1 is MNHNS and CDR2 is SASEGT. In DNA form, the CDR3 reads TGTGCCAGCAGTGAACTCTCTCAGCCCCAGCATTTT. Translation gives CASSELSQPQHF.

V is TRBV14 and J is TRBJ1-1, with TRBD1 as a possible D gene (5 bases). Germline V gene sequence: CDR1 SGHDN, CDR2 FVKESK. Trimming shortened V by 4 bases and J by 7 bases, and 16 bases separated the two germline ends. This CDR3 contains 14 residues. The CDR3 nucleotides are TGTGCCAGCAGCCGAACCGGGACGGCGAATGAAGCTTTCTTT. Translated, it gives CASSRTGTANEAFF.

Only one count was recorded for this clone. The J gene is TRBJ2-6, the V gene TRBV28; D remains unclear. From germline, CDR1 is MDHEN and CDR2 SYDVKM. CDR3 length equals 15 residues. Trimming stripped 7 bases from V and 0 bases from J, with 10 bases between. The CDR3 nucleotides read TGTGCCAGCAACGGGTCCGGCTCTGGGGCCAACGTCCTGACTTTC. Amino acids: CASNGSGSGANVLTF. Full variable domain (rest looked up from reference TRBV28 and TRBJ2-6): DVKVTQSSRYLVKRTGEKVFLECVQDMDHENMFWYRQDPGLGLRLIYFSYDVKMKEKGDIPEGYSVSREKKERFSLILESASTNQTSMYLCASNGSGSGANVLTFGAGSRLTVL.

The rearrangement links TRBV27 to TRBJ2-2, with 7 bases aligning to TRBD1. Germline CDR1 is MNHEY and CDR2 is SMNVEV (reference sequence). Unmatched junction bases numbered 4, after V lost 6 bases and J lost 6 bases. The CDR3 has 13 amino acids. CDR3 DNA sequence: TGTGCCAGCAGAGGAACAGGGGCCGGGGAGCTGTTTTTT. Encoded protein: CASRGTGAGELFF.

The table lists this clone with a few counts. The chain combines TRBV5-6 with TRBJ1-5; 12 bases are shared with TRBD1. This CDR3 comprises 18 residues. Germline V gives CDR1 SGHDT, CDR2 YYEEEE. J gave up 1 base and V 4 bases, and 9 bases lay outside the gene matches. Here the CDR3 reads CASSAVRDRGLSNQPQHF. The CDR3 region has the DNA TGTGCCAGCAGCGCTGTCCGGGACAGGGGGCTAAGCAATCAGCCCCAGCATTTT.

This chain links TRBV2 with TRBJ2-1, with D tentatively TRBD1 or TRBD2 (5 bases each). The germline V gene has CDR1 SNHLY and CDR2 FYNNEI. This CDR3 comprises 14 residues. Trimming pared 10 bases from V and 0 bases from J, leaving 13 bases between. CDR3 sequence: CATRDLTSYNEQFF. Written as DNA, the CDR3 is TGTGCCACCCGGGACCTTACCTCCTACAATGAGCAGTTCTTC. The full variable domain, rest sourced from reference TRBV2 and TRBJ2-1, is EPEVTQTPSHQVTQMGQEVILRCVPISNHLYFYWYRQILGQKVEFLVSFYNNEISEKSEIFDDQFSVERPDGSNFTLKIRSTKLEDSAMYFCATRDLTSYNEQFFGPGTRLTVL.

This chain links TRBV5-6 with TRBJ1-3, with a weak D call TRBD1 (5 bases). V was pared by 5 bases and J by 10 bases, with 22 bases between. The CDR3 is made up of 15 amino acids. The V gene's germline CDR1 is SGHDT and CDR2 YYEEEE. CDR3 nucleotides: TGTGCCAGCAGGTACGGGCGGGACGGACTGAAGACCATATATTTT. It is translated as CASRYGRDGLKTIYF.

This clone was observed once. The CDR3: CSVGPVPTSGGAREQFF. The CDR3 DNA is TGCAGCGTTGGCCCAGTACCAACTAGCGGGGGGGCGAGGGAGCAGTTCTTC. The chain is built from TRBV29-1 and TRBJ2-1, with TRBD2 matching 13 bases. Germline CDR1 reads SQVTM; CDR2 reads ANQGSEA. The CDR3 runs to 17 residues. V gave up 4 bases and J gave up 10 bases; unmatched junction bases: 16.

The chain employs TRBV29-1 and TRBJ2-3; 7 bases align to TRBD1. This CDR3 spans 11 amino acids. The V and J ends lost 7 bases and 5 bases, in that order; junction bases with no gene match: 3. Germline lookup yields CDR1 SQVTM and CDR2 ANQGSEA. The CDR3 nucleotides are TGCAGCGCGAACAGGGGAGATACGCAGTATTTT. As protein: CSANRGDTQYF.

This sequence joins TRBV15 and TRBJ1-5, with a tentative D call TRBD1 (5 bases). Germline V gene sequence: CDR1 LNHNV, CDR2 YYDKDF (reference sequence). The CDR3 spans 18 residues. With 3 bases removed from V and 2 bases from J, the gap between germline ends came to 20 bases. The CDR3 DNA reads TGTGCCACCAGCAGGGGATTCTCGGGGGATGTGGGCAATCAGCCCCAGCATTTT. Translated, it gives CATSRGFSGDVGNQPQHF.

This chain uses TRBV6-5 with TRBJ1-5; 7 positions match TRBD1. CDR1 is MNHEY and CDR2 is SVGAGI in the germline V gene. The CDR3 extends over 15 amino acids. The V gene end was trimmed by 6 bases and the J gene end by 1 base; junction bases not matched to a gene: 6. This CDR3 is CASRRGQASNQPQHF. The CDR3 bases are TGTGCCAGCAGACGAGGACAGGCAAGCAATCAGCCCCAGCATTTT.

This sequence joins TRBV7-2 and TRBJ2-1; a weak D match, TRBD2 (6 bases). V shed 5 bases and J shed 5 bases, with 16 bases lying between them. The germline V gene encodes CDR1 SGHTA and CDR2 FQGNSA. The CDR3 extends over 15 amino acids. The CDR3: CASSPGLDTNNEQFF. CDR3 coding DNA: TGTGCCAGCAGCCCGGGACTCGACACCAACAATGAGCAGTTCTTC.

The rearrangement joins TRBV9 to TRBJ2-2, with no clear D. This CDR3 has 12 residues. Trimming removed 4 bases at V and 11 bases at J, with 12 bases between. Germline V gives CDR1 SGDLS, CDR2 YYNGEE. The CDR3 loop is CASSLRSNELFF. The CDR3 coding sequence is TGTGCCAGCAGCCTTCGCAGTAACGAGCTGTTTTTT.

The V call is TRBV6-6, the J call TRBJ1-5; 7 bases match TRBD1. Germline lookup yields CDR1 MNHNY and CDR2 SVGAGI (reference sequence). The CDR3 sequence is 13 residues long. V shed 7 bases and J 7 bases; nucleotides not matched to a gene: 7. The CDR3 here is CASKGGGDQPQHF. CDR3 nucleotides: TGTGCCAGCAAGGGAGGGGGCGACCAGCCCCAGCATTTT.